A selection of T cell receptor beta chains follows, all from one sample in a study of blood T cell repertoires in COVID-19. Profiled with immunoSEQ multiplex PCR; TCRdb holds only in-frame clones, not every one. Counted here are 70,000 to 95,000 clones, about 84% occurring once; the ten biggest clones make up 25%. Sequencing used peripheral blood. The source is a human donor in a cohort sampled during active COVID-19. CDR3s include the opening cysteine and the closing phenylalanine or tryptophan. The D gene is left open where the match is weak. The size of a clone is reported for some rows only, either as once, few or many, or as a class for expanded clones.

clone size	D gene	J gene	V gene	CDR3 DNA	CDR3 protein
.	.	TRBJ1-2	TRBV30	TGTGCCTGGACCCGACGCAGGGTTAACTATGGCTACACCTTC	CAWTRRRVNYGYTF
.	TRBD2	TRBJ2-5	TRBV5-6	TGTGCCAGCAGCATAACCGGGACTAGCGGCACGGAGACCCAGTACTTC	CASSITGTSGTETQYF
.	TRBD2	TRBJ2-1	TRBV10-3	TGTGCCATCAGCGCGACTAGCGGGAGGAATGAGCAGTTCTTC	CAISATSGRNEQFF
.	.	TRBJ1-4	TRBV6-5	TGTGCCAGTCAGGAAGTGGCATCTGAAAAACTGTTTTTT	CASQEVASEKLFF
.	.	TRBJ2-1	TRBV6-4	TGTGCCAGCAGTCGGTACGGGAGCGGGTATGAGCAGTTCTTC	CASSRYGSGYEQFF
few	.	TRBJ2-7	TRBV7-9	TGTGCCAGCAGCGAGACCTACGAGCAGTACTTC	CASSETYEQYF
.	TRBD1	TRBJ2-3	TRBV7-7	TGTGCCAGCAGCTTATTGGGACAGAAAATCACAGATACGCAGTATTTT	CASSLLGQKITDTQYF
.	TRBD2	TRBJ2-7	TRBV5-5	TGTGCCAGCAGCCCCCCTGGCGGGAGGCTAGGGGAGCAGTACTTC	CASSPPGGRLGEQYF
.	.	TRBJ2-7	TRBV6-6	TGTGCCAGCAGTTATGCCACAGCTTCCTACGAGCAGTACTTC	CASSYATASYEQYF
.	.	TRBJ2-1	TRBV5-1	TGCGCCAGCACCCCCGGTAGCACAGGATCCTACAATGAGCAGTTCTTC	CASTPGSTGSYNEQFF
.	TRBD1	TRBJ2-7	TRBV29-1	TGCAGCACTAAGACAGGGTTGGTGAACGAGCAGTACTTC	CSTKTGLVNEQYF
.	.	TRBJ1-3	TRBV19	TGTGCCAGTATAGCGGGAGTAAACATATATTTT	CASIAGVNIYF
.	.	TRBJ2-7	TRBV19	TGTGCCAGTAGTTCGAGCGTATACGAGCAGTACTTC	CASSSSVYEQYF
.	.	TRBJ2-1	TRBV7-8	TGTGCCAGCAGTTTGGGGCGGTGGGGGCGCAATGAGCAGTTCTTC	CASSLGRWGRNEQFF